This T cell receptor beta chain comes out of a study of CD8 T cells in ankylosing spondylitis. TCRdb reprocessed the 5' RACE reads via MiXCR and lists one record per CDR3 protein. Of around 280,000 distinct CDR3 sequences in the sample, about 19% were seen once. Germline V gives CDR1 DFQATT, CDR2 SNEGSKA (reference sequence). The ends were cut back, 6 bases at V and 5 bases at J, with 22 bases in the middle. The CDR3 consists of 16 residues. The clonotype originates from a male donor with ankylosing spondylitis or in good health (not recorded which). The chain joins TRBV20-1 to TRBJ2-2, with D possibly TRBD2 on 7 matching bases. Sequenced: blood, either unsorted or a sorted T cell fraction (not recorded which). The CDR3 DNA is TGCAGTGCCCTGGGAGGGGGACCCTTTGAAACCGGGGAGCTGTTTTTT. As protein: CSALGGGPFETGELFF.